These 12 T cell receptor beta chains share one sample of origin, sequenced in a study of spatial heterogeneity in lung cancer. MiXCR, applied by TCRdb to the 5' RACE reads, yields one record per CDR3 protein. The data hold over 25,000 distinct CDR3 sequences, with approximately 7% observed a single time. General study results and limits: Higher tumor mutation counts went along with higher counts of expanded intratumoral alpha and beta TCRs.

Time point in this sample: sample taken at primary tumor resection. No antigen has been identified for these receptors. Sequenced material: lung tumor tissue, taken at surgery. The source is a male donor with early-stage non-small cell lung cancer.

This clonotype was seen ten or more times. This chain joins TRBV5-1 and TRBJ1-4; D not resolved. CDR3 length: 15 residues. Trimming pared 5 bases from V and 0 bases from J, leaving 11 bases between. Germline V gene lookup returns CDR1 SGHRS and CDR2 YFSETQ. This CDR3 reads CASSVVGATNEKLFF. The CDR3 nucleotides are TGCGCCAGCAGTGTTGTTGGGGCAACTAATGAAAAACTGTTTTTT.

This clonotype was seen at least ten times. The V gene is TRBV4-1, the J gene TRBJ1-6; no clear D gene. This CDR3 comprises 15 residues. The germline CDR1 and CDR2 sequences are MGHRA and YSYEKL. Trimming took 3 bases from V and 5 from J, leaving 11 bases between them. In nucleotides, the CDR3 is TGCGCCAGCAGCCAGAGGCAGGTAGATAATTCACCCCTCCACTTT. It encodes CASSQRQVDNSPLHF.

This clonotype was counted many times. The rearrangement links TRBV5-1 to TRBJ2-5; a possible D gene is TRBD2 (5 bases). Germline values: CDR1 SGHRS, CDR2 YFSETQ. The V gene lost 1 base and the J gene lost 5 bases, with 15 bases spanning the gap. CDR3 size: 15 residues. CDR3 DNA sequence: TGCGCCAGCAGCTTGTGGCTATCACTAGAGGAGACCCAGTACTTC. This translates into CASSLWLSLEETQYF.

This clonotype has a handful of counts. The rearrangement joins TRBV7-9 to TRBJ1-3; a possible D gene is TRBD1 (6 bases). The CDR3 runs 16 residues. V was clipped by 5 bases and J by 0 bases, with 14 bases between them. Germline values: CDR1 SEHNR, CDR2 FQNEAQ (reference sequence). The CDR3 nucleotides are TGTGCCAGCAGCGCCGGACAGAGTAACTCTGGAAACACCATATATTTT. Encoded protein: CASSAGQSNSGNTIYF.

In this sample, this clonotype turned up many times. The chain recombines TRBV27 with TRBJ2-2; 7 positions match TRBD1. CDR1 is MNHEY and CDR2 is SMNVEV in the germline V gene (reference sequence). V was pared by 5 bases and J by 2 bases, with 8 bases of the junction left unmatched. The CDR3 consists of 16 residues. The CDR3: CASSPSGQINTGELFF. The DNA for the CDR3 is TGTGCCAGCAGTCCTTCGGGACAGATAAACACCGGGGAGCTGTTTTTT.

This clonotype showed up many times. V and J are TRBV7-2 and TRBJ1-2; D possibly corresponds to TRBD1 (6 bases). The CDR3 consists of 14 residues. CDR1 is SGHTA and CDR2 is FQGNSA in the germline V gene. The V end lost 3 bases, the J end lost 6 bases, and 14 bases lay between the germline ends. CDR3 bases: TGTGCCAGCAGCTTCTCCAGGGGTGACCATGGCTACACCTTC. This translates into CASSFSRGDHGYTF.

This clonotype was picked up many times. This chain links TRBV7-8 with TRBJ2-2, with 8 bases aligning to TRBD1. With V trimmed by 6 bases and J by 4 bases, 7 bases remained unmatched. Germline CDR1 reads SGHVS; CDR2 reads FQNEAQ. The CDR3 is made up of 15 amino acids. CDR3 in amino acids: CASRVTGVGTGELFF. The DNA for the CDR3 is TGTGCCAGCAGGGTGACAGGGGTCGGCACCGGGGAGCTGTTTTTT.

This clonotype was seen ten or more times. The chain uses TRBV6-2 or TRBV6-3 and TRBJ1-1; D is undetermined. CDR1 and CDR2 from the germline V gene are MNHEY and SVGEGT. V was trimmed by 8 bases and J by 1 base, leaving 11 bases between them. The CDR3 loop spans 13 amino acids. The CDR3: CASEISPNTEAFF. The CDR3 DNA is TGTGCCAGCGAAATCTCCCCGAACACTGAAGCTTTCTTT.

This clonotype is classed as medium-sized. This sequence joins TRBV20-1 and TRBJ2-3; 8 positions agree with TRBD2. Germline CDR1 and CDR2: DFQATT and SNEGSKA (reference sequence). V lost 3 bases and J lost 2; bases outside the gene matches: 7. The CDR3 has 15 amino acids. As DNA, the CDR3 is TGCAGTGCTAGTAGATCTAGCGGGCTCACAGATACGCAGTATTTT. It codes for CSASRSSGLTDTQYF.

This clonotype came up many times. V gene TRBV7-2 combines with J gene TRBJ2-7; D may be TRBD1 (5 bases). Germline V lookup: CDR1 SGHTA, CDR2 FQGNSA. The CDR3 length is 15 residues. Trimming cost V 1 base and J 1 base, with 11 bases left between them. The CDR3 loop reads CASSLVSTESYEQYF. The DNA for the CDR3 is TGTGCCAGCAGCTTAGTTTCGACAGAATCCTACGAGCAGTACTTC.

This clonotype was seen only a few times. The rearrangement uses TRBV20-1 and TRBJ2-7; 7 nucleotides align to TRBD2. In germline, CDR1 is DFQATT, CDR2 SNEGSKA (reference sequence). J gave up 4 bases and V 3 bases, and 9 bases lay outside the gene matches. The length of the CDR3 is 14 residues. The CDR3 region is CSASGVLADYEQYF. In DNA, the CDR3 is TGCAGTGCTAGCGGGGTGCTAGCGGATTACGAGCAGTACTTC.

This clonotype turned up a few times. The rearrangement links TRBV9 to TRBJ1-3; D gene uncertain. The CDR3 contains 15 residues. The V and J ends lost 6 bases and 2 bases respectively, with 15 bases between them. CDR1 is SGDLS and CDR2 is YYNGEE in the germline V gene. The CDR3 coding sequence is TGTGCCAGCACCCTTAGCGTCGCAGCTGGAAACACCATATATTTT. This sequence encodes CASTLSVAAGNTIYF. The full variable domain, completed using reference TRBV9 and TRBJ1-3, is DSGVTQTPKHLITATGQRVTLRCSPRSGDLSVYWYQQSLDQGLQFLIQYYNGEERAKGNILERFSAQQFPDLHSELNLSSLELGDSALYFCASTLSVAAGNTIYFGEGSWLTVV.